This TCR beta chain was recorded in a study of cytomegalovirus exposure and HLA in healthy donors. Findings and caveats of the study: HLA-A and HLA-B allele assignments for most subjects were reportedly predicted accurately using TCR beta sequences.

13 Jbeta primers and 60 Vbeta primers were used for the PCR. The method was immunoSEQ multiplex PCR; TCRdb's version includes in-frame clones alone and lacks a portion of them. This table holds about 41,000 clones. On this clone itself: The antigen is undetermined.

What was sequenced was PBMCs. The TCR was taken from a man aged 25 to 40 in good health and CMV-seronegative.

The chain's CDR3 is CASSENHGADEAFF. DNA of the CDR3: TGTGCCAGCAGTGAAAACCATGGAGCGGACGAAGCTTTCTTT. The rearrangement joins TRBV6-1 to TRBJ1-1, with D hard to call. Trimming removed 2 bases at V and 8 bases at J, with 15 bases between. The CDR3 is 14 residues long. Per the germline V gene, CDR1 is MNHNS and CDR2 is SASEGT.